These T cell receptor beta chains were read from a single sample in a study of blood T cell repertoires in COVID-19. The method was immunoSEQ multiplex PCR; TCRdb's version includes in-frame clones alone and lacks a portion of them. The sample records 80,000 or so clones, approximately 78% being singletons. Source material: peripheral blood. These receptors came from a woman aged 60-75 years with acute or convalescent COVID-19. Each CDR3 is given with its conserved first and last residue. The D gene is left open where the match is weak. The size of a clone is reported for some rows only, either as once, few or many, or as a class for expanded clones.

NA,NA,TRBV24-1,TRBJ2-2,CATRRKTDQGGWELFF,TGTGCCACCAGGAGAAAGACGGACCAGGGCGGTTGGGAGCTGTTTTTT
TRBD1,NA,TRBV24-1,TRBJ2-3,CATGDRGIGDTQYF,TGTGCCACCGGTGACAGGGGGATAGGGGATACGCAGTATTTT
NA,NA,TRBV6-6,TRBJ1-6,CASSTLKSLHF,TGTGCCAGCAGTACTCTCAAATCCCTCCACTTT
NA,once,TRBV7-9,TRBJ1-4,CASSPRGPNEKLFF,TGTGCCAGCAGCCCCCGAGGTCCCAATGAAAAACTGTTTTTT
NA,once,TRBV7-9,TRBJ2-2,CASSPSEGANGELFF,TGTGCCAGCAGCCCTAGTGAAGGGGCGAACGGGGAGCTGTTTTTT
NA,NA,TRBV9,TRBJ1-2,CASSAGGGYTF,TGTGCCAGCAGCGCCGGAGGGGGCTACACCTTC
TRBD2,NA,TRBV24-1,TRBJ2-3,CATSEGRASTDTQYF,TGTGCCACCAGTGAAGGGAGGGCTAGCACAGATACGCAGTATTTT
TRBD1,once,TRBV6-5,TRBJ2-1,CASSYRSTGGYNEQFF,TGTGCCAGCAGTTACCGATCAACAGGGGGCTACAATGAGCAGTTCTTC
NA,NA,TRBV24-1,TRBJ1-2,CATSDSQGLSYGYTF,TGTGCCACCAGTGATTCCCAGGGGCTAAGCTATGGCTACACCTTC
TRBD1,NA,TRBV18,TRBJ1-4,CASSLHRGLVDEKLFF,TGTGCCAGCTCACTACACAGGGGCCTTGTCGATGAAAAACTGTTTTTT
NA,once,TRBV19,TRBJ1-1,CASRQGVMNTEAFF,TGTGCCAGTAGACAGGGTGTCATGAACACTGAAGCTTTCTTT
NA,NA,TRBV21-1,TRBJ1-6,CASSRTQGVEVSSYNSPLHF,TGTGCCAGCAGCAGAACACAGGGGGTAGAAGTTAGCTCCTATAATTCACCCCTCCACTTT
NA,once,TRBV24-1,TRBJ1-1,CATSDRDYEAFF,TGTGCCACCAGTGACCGGGACTATGAAGCTTTCTTT
TRBD1,NA,TRBV15,TRBJ1-2,CATSRLDRDGYTF,TGTGCCACCAGCAGGTTGGACAGGGATGGCTACACCTTC
TRBD2,once,TRBV2,TRBJ2-3,CASSEHSGASTDTQYF,TGTGCCAGCAGTGAACATAGCGGGGCTAGCACAGATACGCAGTATTTT
TRBD1,NA,TRBV4-2,TRBJ1-3,CASSQGGQLNTIYF,TGTGCCAGCAGCCAAGGGGGACAGCTCAACACCATATATTTT
TRBD1,few,TRBV28,TRBJ1-6,CASRRTGGNNSPLHF,TGTGCCAGCAGGAGGACAGGGGGCAATAATTCACCCCTCCACTTT
NA,NA,TRBV5-1,TRBJ1-4,CASSLGETTNEKLFF,TGCGCCAGCAGCTTGGGGGAGACAACTAATGAAAAACTGTTTTTT
NA,NA,TRBV7-2,TRBJ2-5,CASSFIAETQYF,TGTGCCAGCAGCTTTATTGCGGAGACCCAGTACTTC
TRBD1,NA,TRBV6-4,TRBJ1-2,CATPTWTGFYTF,TGTGCCACCCCTACTTGGACAGGCTTTTACACCTTC
NA,NA,TRBV5-1,TRBJ1-1,CASTLQGLNTEAFF,TGCGCCAGCACCCTACAGGGATTGAACACTGAAGCTTTCTTT
NA,NA,TRBV27,TRBJ2-5,CASSSAGWGVPKETQYF,TGTGCCAGCAGTTCCGCTGGGTGGGGGGTACCTAAAGAGACCCAGTACTTC
NA,NA,TRBV7-2,TRBJ2-2,CASSLVTGDTGELFF,TGTGCCAGCAGCTTAGTAACGGGGGACACCGGGGAGCTGTTTTTT
NA,few,TRBV6-5,TRBJ1-1,CASREGTAMNTEAFF,TGTGCCAGCAGGGAGGGGACGGCGATGAACACTGAAGCTTTCTTT
NA,NA,TRBV5-1,TRBJ1-4,CASSLGQGLQGATNEKLFF,TGCGCCAGCAGCTTGGGACAAGGTCTCCAGGGCGCAACTAATGAAAAACTGTTTTTT
TRBD1,NA,TRBV5-1,TRBJ1-4,CASSLQGAREKLFF,TGCGCCAGCAGCTTGCAGGGGGCGAGGGAAAAACTGTTTTTT
TRBD2,NA,TRBV5-1,TRBJ2-1,CASFTRGTYNEQFF,TGCGCCAGCTTTACGCGGGGGACCTACAATGAGCAGTTCTTC
NA,NA,TRBV24-1,TRBJ2-5,CATSDLRLGYQETQYF,TGTGCCACCAGTGATTTAAGACTAGGGTACCAAGAGACCCAGTACTTC
TRBD1,NA,TRBV19,TRBJ1-2,CASSPSLDRGSGYGYTF,TGTGCCAGTAGTCCTTCCCTAGACAGGGGATCGGGCTATGGCTACACCTTC
TRBD1,NA,TRBV10-3,TRBJ1-4,CAINPGQGEKLFF,TGTGCCATCAACCCGGGACAGGGAGAAAAACTGTTTTTT
NA,NA,TRBV6-5,TRBJ1-4,CASSFGENEKLFF,TGTGCCAGCAGTTTCGGGGAAAATGAAAAACTGTTTTTT